What follows are 11 T cell receptor beta chains derived from one specimen sequenced in a study of blood T cell repertoires in COVID-19. TCRdb's copy holds only in-frame clones and misses some; the assay was immunoSEQ multiplex PCR. The sample lists about 150,000 clones, about 77% occurring once. Sequenced material: peripheral blood. Receptor source: a woman aged 80 or over with acute or convalescent COVID-19.

CDR3 DNA sequence: TGCGCCAGCAGCTTGGACAGCAACTATGGCTACACCTTC. It codes for CASSLDSNYGYTF. V and J are TRBV5-1 and TRBJ1-2, with D hard to call. Germline V lookup: CDR1 SGHRS, CDR2 YFSETQ. The CDR3 consists of 13 residues. With 0 bases removed from V and 2 bases from J, the gap between germline ends came to 5 bases.

The DNA for the CDR3 is TGTGCCAGCAGCTTAGTGGGGAGACAGGGTAGTGGCTACACCTTC. It is translated as CASSLVGRQGSGYTF. V gene TRBV7-9 combines with J gene TRBJ1-2; TRBD1 agrees at 7 bases. Germline CDR1 SEHNR, CDR2 FQNEAQ (reference sequence). J gave up 7 bases and V 1 base, and 9 bases lay outside the gene matches. This CDR3 contains 15 residues.

The rearrangement links TRBV7-2 to TRBJ1-2; D might be TRBD1 (5 bases). V shed 5 bases and J shed 2 bases, with 12 bases lying between them. The CDR3 loop spans 14 amino acids. Per germline, CDR1 SGHTA and CDR2 FQGNSA. CDR3 region: CASSPGQGNYGYTF. CDR3 nucleotide sequence: TGTGCCAGCAGCCCAGGGCAGGGAAACTATGGCTACACCTTC.

The table lists this clone with a count of one. The chain has TRBV11-2 and TRBJ2-1, with a tentative D call TRBD2 (6 bases). CDR1 and CDR2 from the germline V gene are SGHAT and FQNNGV. The CDR3 runs to 13 residues. V was clipped by 11 bases and J by 4 bases, with 15 bases between them. CDR3 coding DNA: TGTGCCTCCCGAAGTAGCGGTTACAATGAGCAGTTCTTC. The encoded protein is CASRSSGYNEQFF. The complete variable domain, with remaining parts taken from reference TRBV11-2 and TRBJ2-1, reads EAGVAQSPRYKIIEKRQSVAFWCNPISGHATLYWYQQILGQGPKLLIQFQNNGVVDDSQLPKDRFSAERLKGVDSTLKIQPAKLEDSAVYLCASRSSGYNEQFFGPGTRLTVL.

The J gene is TRBJ1-3, the V gene TRBV9; perhaps TRBD1 as D (6 bases). The V gene's germline CDR1 is SGDLS and CDR2 YYNGEE. Trimming cost V 2 bases and J 3 bases, with 9 bases left between them. The CDR3 runs to 14 residues. In DNA form, the CDR3 reads TGTGCCAGCAGCGTCCAGGGGAGTGGAAACACCATATATTTT. Protein product: CASSVQGSGNTIYF.

The chain recombines TRBV28 with TRBJ1-1; tentatively, D is TRBD1 (5 bases). This CDR3 is built from 15 residues. The germline V gene has CDR1 MDHEN and CDR2 SYDVKM. V lost 4 bases, J lost 2 bases, and 14 bases lay in between. The CDR3 is CASSSPLGGNTEAFF. As DNA, the CDR3 is TGTGCCAGCAGTTCCCCACTGGGGGGTAACACTGAAGCTTTCTTT.

The V call is TRBV6-5, the J call TRBJ2-2, with 8 bases matching TRBD2. The CDR3 runs 14 residues. Germline-derived CDR1 and CDR2 are MNHEY and SVGAGI. V was clipped by 6 bases and J by 6 bases; unmatched bases: 6. CDR3 in DNA: TGTGCCAGCAGCTTCGGGGGGGGTCCCGGGGAGCTGTTTTTT. Its protein is CASSFGGGPGELFF.

The chain uses TRBV2 and TRBJ2-1, with D maybe TRBD1 (6 bases). V was shortened by 4 bases and J by 6 bases, with 13 bases between the two germline ends. The CDR3 sequence is 14 residues long. The V gene's germline CDR1 is SNHLY and CDR2 FYNNEI. CDR3 protein: CASSVRQVSNEQFF. In nucleotides, the CDR3 is TGTGCCAGCAGTGTGAGACAGGTGAGCAATGAGCAGTTCTTC.

The V call is TRBV12-3 or TRBV12-4, the J call TRBJ1-5; D is undetermined. The CDR3 runs 13 residues. V lost 3 bases and J 5 bases, leaving 8 bases between the germline ends. The CDR3 nucleotides are TGTGCCAGCAGTTTGGGCCTCGATCAGCCCCAGCATTTT. Translating gives CASSLGLDQPQHF.

The chain recombines TRBV5-1 with TRBJ1-4; TRBD1 matches at 9 bases. From germline, CDR1 is SGHRS and CDR2 YFSETQ. V was clipped by 2 bases and J by 8 bases; unmatched bases: 7. This CDR3 region has 15 residues. The CDR3 loop reads CASSFTGGSGEKLFF. The DNA of the CDR3 is TGCGCCAGCAGCTTCACAGGGGGCTCAGGAGAAAAACTGTTTTTT. The whole variable domain, filled in from reference TRBV5-1 and TRBJ1-4, reads KAGVTQTPRYLIKTRGQQVTLSCSPISGHRSVSWYQQTPGQGLQFLFEYFSETQRNKGNFPGRFSGRQFSNSRSEMNVSTLELGDSALYLCASSFTGGSGEKLFFGSGTQLSVL.

The V and J genes are TRBV5-1 and TRBJ1-4, with 10 bases lining up with TRBD1. Germline V gives CDR1 SGHRS, CDR2 YFSETQ. V lost 5 bases to trimming and J lost 6 bases; unmatched junction nucleotides: 4. The CDR3 runs to 14 residues. Here the CDR3 reads CASSPTGGDEKLFF. The CDR3 DNA sequence: TGCGCCAGCAGTCCGACAGGGGGCGATGAAAAACTGTTTTTT.